This T cell receptor beta chain was obtained from a study of Ad26.COV2.S vaccination and SARS-CoV-2 variants. Notes on this clone: Its antigen is as yet unknown.

V was pared by 5 bases and J by 0 bases, with 16 bases between. CDR3 size: 16 residues. Germline loops: CDR1 LNHDA, CDR2 SQIVND (reference sequence). Broader study findings: Breadth and depth estimates from TCRs may understate total T cell responses.

Specified treatment: some 19 received Ad26.COV2.S at low or high dose, single or two shots; about 5 received placebo; per-sample allocation not given. Each sample was drawn 63 days after the first injection (of vaccine or placebo). The data were produced by immunoSEQ multiplex PCR, yet TCRdb's version contains in-frame clones alone and is incomplete. The sample gives about 390,000 clones, more than 85% of which show up once; more than 3% is in the top ten. The V call is TRBV19, the J call TRBJ1-1, with D tentatively TRBD1 (6 bases). The sequence was obtained from a person between 18 and 65 years old who received the Ad26.COV2.S COVID-19 vaccine or a placebo. Specimen: peripheral blood, collected in a trial of Ad26.COV2.S vaccine versus placebo. The CDR3 sequence: CASSPKATGMNTEAFF. The CDR3 DNA sequence: TGTGCCAGTAGTCCCAAGGCGACAGGCATGAACACTGAAGCTTTCTTT.